What follows is one T cell receptor (beta chain) and its context. Its antigen is unknown. This sample is drawn from a study of beta chain features in type 1 diabetes. General study points: Type 1 diabetes patients had moderately but significantly shorter TCRB CDR3s in all four CD4+ subsets. In comparison with healthy donors, patients had naive, central memory and Treg TCRB repertoires that appeared more similar.

Every bit of the isolated RNA underwent reverse transcription, so sequencing read expressed TCRB transcripts. Profiling relied on immunoSEQ multiplex PCR, and the TCRdb table lists in-frame clones only, not all of them. The repertoire has hundreds of thousands of clones, roughly an eighth of them found once; the top ten carry approximately 0.039%. CDR1 SQVTM and CDR2 ANQGSEA come from the germline V gene. The CDR3 has 15 residues. V was shortened by 6 bases and J by 0 bases, with 16 bases between the two germline ends. Sequencing input: naive CD4+ T cells from blood. The genes are TRBV29-1 and TRBJ2-3; perhaps TRBD1 as D (6 bases). This clonotype was sampled from a man between 18 and 35 years old with type 1 diabetes. The chain's CDR3 is CSVSPSQGSTDTQYF. For the CDR3, the DNA is TGCAGCGTGAGTCCCTCACAGGGTAGCACAGATACGCAGTATTTT.